This T cell receptor beta chain emerged from a study of CD8+ T cells in alopecia areata. General study points: Numerous clones, expanded in lesions, remained in scalp and blood during tofacitinib.

Sequencing relied on a cDNA template that was reverse transcribed from extracted RNA. Libraries were prepared by immunoSEQ multiplex PCR; TCRdb keeps only in-frame clonotypes and omits some of them. Of 60,000 to 90,000 clones in the sample, roughly 66% were seen once. This CDR3 is 14 amino acids long. CDR1 and CDR2 from the germline V gene are SGHAT and FQNNGV. Deletions cut 0 bases from V and 2 bases from J, with 5 bases between. Specified treatment: oral pan-JAK inhibitor, 5-10 mg twice daily. As regards this clone: Antigen unknown.

This chain joins TRBV11-2 and TRBJ2-1; D not certain. The starting material was CD8+ T cells sorted from blood, obtained at week 24, from a patient treated with tofacitinib. This clonotype was obtained from a human donor with alopecia areata. The CDR3 loop is CASSLDWAYNEQFF. The CDR3 coding sequence is TGTGCCAGCAGCTTAGATTGGGCCTACAATGAGCAGTTCTTC.